This TCR beta chain was sequenced for a study of T cell repertoires in cytomegalovirus infection. Study observations and caveats: HLA-C-restricted, CMV-specific TCR beta clonotypes were dominant ex vivo.

TCRdb re-derived calls from the reads in MiXCR, one entry per CDR3 protein. In the table there are hundreds of thousands of distinct CDR3 sequences, 35% of which are singletons. Details on this clonotype: Its antigen is not known.

CDR1 is MDHEN, CDR2 SYDVKM, per germline. V lost 10 bases and J lost 3, with 18 bases in between. The CDR3 has 14 residues. Sequencing used PBMCs. The J gene is TRBJ2-5, the V gene TRBV28, with D possibly being TRBD1 or TRBD2 (6 bases each). This sequence was found in a human donor in good health (CMV status not recorded). Some clones in this sample may be carry-over from other donors' samples. The CDR3 reads CATFRSGGEETQYF. CDR3 DNA sequence: TGTGCCACCTTCCGATCCGGGGGCGAAGAGACCCAGTACTTC. The full variable domain, its missing parts supplied by reference TRBV28 and TRBJ2-5, is DVKVTQSSRYLVKRTGEKVFLECVQDMDHENMFWYRQDPGLGLRLIYFSYDVKMKEKGDIPEGYSVSREKKERFSLILESASTNQTSMYLCATFRSGGEETQYFGPGTRLLVL.